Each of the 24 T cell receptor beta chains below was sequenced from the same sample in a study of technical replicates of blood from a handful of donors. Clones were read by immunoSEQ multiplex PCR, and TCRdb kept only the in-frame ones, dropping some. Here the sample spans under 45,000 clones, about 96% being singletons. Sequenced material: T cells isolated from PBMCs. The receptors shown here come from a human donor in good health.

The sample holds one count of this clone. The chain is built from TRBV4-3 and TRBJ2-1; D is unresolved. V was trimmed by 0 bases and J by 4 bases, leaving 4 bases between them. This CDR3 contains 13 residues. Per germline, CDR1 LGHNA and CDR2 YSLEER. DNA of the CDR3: TGCGCCAGCAGCCAAGATGCGTACAATGAGCAGTTCTTC. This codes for CASSQDAYNEQFF.

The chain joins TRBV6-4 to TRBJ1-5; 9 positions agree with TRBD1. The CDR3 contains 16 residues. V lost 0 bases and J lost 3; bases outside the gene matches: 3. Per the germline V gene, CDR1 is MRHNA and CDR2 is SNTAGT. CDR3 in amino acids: CASSDSDRGLNQPQHF. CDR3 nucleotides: TGTGCCAGCAGTGACTCGGACAGGGGTCTCAATCAGCCCCAGCATTTT.

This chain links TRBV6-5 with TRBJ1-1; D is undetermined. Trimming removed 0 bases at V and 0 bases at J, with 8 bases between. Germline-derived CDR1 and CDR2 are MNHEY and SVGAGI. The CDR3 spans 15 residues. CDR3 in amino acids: CASSYSPVMNTEAFF. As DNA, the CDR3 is TGTGCCAGCAGTTACTCCCCGGTGATGAACACTGAAGCTTTCTTT.

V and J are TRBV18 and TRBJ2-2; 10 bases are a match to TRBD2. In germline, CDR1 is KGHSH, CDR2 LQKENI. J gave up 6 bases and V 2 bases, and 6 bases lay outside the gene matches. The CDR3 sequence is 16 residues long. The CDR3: CASSPYASGRAGELFF. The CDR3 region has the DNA TGTGCCAGCTCACCATACGCTAGCGGGAGAGCCGGGGAGCTGTTTTTT.

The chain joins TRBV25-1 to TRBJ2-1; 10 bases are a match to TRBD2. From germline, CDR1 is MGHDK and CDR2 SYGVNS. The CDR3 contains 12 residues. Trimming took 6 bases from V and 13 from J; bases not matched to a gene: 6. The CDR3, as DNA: TGTGCCAGCAGGGAAGGACTAGCGGACCAGTTCTTC. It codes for CASREGLADQFF.

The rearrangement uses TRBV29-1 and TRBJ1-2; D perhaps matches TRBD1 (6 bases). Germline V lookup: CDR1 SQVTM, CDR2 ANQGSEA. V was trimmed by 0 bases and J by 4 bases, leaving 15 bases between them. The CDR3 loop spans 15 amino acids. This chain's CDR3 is CSVEDPNREGYGYTF. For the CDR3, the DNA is TGCAGCGTTGAAGATCCCAACAGGGAGGGCTATGGCTACACCTTC. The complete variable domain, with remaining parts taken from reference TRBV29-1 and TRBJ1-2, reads SAVISQKPSRDICQRGTSLTIQCQVDSQVTMMFWYRQQPGQSLTLIATANQGSEATYESGFVIDKFPISRPNLTFSTLTVSNMSPEDSSIYLCSVEDPNREGYGYTFGSGTRLTVV.

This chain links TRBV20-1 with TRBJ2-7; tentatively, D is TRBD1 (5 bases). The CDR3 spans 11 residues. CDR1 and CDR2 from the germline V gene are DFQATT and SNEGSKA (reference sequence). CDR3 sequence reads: CSVPGPYEQYF. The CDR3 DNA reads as TGCAGCGTACCAGGGCCCTACGAGCAGTACTTC.

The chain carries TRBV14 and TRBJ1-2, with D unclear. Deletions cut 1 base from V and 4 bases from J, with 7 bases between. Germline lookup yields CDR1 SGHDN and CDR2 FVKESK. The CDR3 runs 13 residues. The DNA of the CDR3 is TGTGCCAGCAGCCAAGTGTTCAGCTATGGCTACACCTTC. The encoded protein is CASSQVFSYGYTF.

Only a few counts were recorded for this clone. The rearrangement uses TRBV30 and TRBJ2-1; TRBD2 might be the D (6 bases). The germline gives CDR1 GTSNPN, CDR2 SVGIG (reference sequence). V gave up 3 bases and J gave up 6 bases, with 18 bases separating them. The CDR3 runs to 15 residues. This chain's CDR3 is CAWSRLLSAGNEQFF. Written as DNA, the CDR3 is TGTGCCTGGAGCCGCCTACTATCAGCGGGCAATGAGCAGTTCTTC.

The CDR3 spells CAWGADRGQAFF. DNA of the CDR3: TGTGCCTGGGGGGCCGACAGGGGACAGGCTTTCTTT. The chain joins TRBV30 to TRBJ1-1; 8 nucleotides align to TRBD1. CDR1 and CDR2 from the germline V gene are GTSNPN and SVGIG (reference sequence). The V segment lost 5 bases and the J segment 11 bases; nucleotides outside the gene matches: 10. CDR3 length: 12 amino acids. Drawing the rest from reference TRBV30 and TRBJ1-1, the complete variable domain is SQTIHQWPATLVQPVGSPLSLECTVEGTSNPNLYWYRQAAGRGLQLLFYSVGIGQISSEVPQNLSASRPQDRQFILSSKKLLLSDSGFYLCAWGADRGQAFFGQGTRLTVV.

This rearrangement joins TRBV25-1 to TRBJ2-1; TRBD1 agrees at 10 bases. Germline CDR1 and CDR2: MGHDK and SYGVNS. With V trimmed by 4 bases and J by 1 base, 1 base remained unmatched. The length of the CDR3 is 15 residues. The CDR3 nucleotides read TGTGCCAGCAGTGGGGACAGGGGATCCTACAATGAGCAGTTCTTC. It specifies CASSGDRGSYNEQFF.

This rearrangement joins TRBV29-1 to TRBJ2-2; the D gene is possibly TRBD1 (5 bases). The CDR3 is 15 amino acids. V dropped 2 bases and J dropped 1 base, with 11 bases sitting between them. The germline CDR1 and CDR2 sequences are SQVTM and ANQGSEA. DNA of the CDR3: TGCAGCGTTGAAATGTACCAGGGGAACACCGGGGAGCTGTTTTTT. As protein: CSVEMYQGNTGELFF.

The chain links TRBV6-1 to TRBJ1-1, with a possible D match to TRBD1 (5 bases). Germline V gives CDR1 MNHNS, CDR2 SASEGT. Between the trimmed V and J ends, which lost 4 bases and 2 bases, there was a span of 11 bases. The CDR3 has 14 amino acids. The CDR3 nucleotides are TGTGCCAGCAGTGGGGGCACTATCAACACTGAAGCTTTCTTT. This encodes CASSGGTINTEAFF.

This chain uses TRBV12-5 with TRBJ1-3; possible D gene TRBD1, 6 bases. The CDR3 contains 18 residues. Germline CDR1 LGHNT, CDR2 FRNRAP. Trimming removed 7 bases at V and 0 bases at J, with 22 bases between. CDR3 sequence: CASDAEDSSLYSGNTIYF. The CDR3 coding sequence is TGTGCTAGTGATGCCGAGGACAGTTCCCTCTACTCTGGAAACACCATATATTTT.

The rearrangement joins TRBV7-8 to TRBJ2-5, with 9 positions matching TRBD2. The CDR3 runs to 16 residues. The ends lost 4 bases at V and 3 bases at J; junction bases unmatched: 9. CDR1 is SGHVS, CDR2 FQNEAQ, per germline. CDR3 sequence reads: CASSSHLAGRKETQYF. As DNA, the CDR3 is TGTGCCAGCAGCTCCCATCTAGCGGGAAGGAAAGAGACCCAGTACTTC.

CDR3 sequence reads: CASSLVGGTEIDIQYF. The CDR3 nucleotides are TGCGCCAGCAGCTTGGTTGGGGGGACAGAGATTGACATTCAGTACTTC. The chain has TRBV5-1 and TRBJ2-4; D perhaps matches TRBD1 (7 bases). This CDR3 comprises 16 residues. Trimming cost V 0 bases and J 8 bases, with 18 bases left between them. The V gene's germline CDR1 is SGHRS and CDR2 YFSETQ.

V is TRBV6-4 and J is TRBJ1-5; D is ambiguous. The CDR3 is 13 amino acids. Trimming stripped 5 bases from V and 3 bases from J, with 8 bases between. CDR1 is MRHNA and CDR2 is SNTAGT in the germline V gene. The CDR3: CASSYSSNQPQHF. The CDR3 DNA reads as TGTGCCAGCAGTTACAGCTCCAATCAGCCCCAGCATTTT.

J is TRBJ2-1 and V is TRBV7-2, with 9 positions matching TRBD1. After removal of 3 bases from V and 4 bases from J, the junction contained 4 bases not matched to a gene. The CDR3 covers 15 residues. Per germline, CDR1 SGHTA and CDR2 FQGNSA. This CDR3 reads CASSFVGTGYNEQFF. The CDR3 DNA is TGTGCCAGCAGCTTTGTTGGGACAGGGTACAATGAGCAGTTCTTC. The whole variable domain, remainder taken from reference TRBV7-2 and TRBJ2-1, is GAGVSQSPSNKVTEKGKDVELRCDPISGHTALYWYRQSLGQGLEFLIYFQGNSAPDKSGLPSDRFSAERTGGSVSTLTIQRTQQEDSAVYLCASSFVGTGYNEQFFGPGTRLTVL.

DNA of the CDR3: TGTGCCAGCAGCTTAACTACATCTAGCACAGATACGCAGTATTTT. This sequence encodes CASSLTTSSTDTQYF. The chain has TRBV7-9 and TRBJ2-3; no clear D gene. Germline CDR1 is SEHNR and CDR2 is FQNEAQ (reference sequence). The CDR3 consists of 15 residues. Trimming took off 2 bases at V and 0 bases at J, with 9 bases between the two ends.

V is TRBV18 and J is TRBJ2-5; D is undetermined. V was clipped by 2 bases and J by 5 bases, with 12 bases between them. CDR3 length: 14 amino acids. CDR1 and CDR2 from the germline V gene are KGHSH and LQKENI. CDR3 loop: CASSPVAGTETQYF. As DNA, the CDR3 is TGTGCCAGCTCACCAGTCGCAGGTACGGAGACCCAGTACTTC.

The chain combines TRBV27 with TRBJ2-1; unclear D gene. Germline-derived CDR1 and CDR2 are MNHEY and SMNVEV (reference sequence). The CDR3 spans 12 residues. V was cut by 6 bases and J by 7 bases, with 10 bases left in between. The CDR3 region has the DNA TGTGCCAGCAGATTGGCTTCGAATGAGCAGTTCTTC. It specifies CASRLASNEQFF.

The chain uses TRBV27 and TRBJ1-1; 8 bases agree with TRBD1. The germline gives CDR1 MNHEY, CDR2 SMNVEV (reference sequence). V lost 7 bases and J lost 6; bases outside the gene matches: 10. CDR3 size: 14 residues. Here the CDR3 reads CASTPDRDFSEAFF. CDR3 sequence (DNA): TGTGCCAGCACCCCGGACAGGGACTTTTCTGAAGCTTTCTTT.

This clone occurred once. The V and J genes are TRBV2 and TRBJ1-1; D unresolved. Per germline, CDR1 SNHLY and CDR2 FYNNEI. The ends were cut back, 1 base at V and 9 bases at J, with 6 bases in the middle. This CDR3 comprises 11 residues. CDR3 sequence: CASSEGLKAFF. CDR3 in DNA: TGTGCCAGCAGTGAAGGACTAAAAGCTTTCTTT.

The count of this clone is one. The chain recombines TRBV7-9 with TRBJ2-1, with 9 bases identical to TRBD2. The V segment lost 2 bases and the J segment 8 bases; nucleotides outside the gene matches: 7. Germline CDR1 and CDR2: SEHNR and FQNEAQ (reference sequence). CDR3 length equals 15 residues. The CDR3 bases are TGTGCCAGCAGCTTAATTAGCGGGAGATTCCATGAGCAGTTCTTC. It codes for CASSLISGRFHEQFF. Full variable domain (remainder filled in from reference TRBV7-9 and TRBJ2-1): DTGVSQNPRHKITKRGQNVTFRCDPISEHNRLYWYRQTLGQGPEFLTYFQNEAQLEKSRLLSDRFSAERPKGSFSTLEIQRTEQGDSAMYLCASSLISGRFHEQFFGPGTRLTVL.